This paragraph covers one T cell receptor beta chain sequence. The donors, all of them Caucasian adults, lived in Nashville, Tennessee. CD4+ cell separation produced CD45RA+ naive and CD45RA-negative memory subsets. Germline values: CDR1 SGHNT, CDR2 YYREEE (reference sequence). V trimming: 2 bases; J trimming: 3 bases; junction bases outside the gene matches: 6. This CDR3 comprises 15 residues. This table comes from immunoSEQ multiplex PCR, and its TCRdb copy is limited to in-frame clones, with some not included. The data show 1 million to 1.2 million clones, with approximately 75% seen just once and approximately 0.9% held by the top ten. The sample is drawn from a study of shared clonotypes between healthy human individuals.

The source of this sequence is a man between 18 and 29 years old in good health. Some clones in this sample may be carry-over from other donors' samples. This chain uses TRBV5-4 with TRBJ2-5; 8 nucleotides match TRBD1. The sample comprised memory CD4+ T cells from PBMCs. Subset denoted: CD45RA-negative fraction. This chain's CDR3 is CASSLIGQGKETQYF. In DNA, the CDR3 is TGTGCCAGCAGCTTAATCGGACAGGGAAAAGAGACCCAGTACTTC.